Listed below are T cell receptor beta chains from one sample, sequenced in a study of T cell repertoires in cytomegalovirus infection. Each CDR3 protein is one row after TCRdb ran MiXCR on the reads. The sample has about 240,000 distinct CDR3 sequences; 12% are singletons. What was sequenced was PBMCs. The receptors originated from a human donor in good health (CMV status not recorded). Some clones in this sample may be carry-over from other donors' samples. CDR3s include the opening cysteine and the closing phenylalanine or tryptophan. Each record gives: D gene, J gene, V gene, clone size, CDR3 DNA, CDR3 protein. The D gene is left open where the match is weak. Rows give clone size only sometimes, using once, few, many, or a class for an expanded clone.

TRBD2 TRBJ2-1 TRBV10-3 many TGTGCCATCAGTTTCAGCGGGGGTTCCTACAATGAGCAGTTCTTC CAISFSGGSYNEQFF
. TRBJ2-7 TRBV7-9 few TGTGCCAGCAGCTTCCAGGGACTTGGCCACGAGCAGTACTTC CASSFQGLGHEQYF
TRBD2 TRBJ2-3 TRBV5-6 few TGTGCCAGCATAGCGGGTGTTTGGGAAGATACGCAGTATTTT CASIAGVWEDTQYF
. TRBJ1-1 TRBV19 . TGTGCCAGTAGTATTTCCAACATGAACACTGAAGCTTTCTTT CASSISNMNTEAFF
. TRBJ2-5 TRBV9 few TGTGCCAGCAGCGTAGCCGGGACCGAACAAGAGACCCAGTACTTC CASSVAGTEQETQYF
. TRBJ1-1 TRBV29-1 . TGCAGCGCTGGCTCCGGACTGAACACTGAAGCTTTCTTT CSAGSGLNTEAFF
TRBD1 TRBJ2-7 TRBV6-2/TRBV6-3 . TGTGCCAGCAACCAGGACAGGGCCACCTACGAGCAGTACTTC CASNQDRATYEQYF
. TRBJ2-7 TRBV28 many TGTGCCAGCAGTTCGGAAGTTGGCGAGCAGTACTTC CASSSEVGEQYF
. TRBJ1-6 TRBV14 many TGTGCCAGCAGCCAGCACAGGGTAGTGGATTCACCCCTCCACTTT CASSQHRVVDSPLHF
TRBD1 TRBJ1-3 TRBV7-2 many TGTGCCAGCAGCCATAGGACAGGGGGCCGGTCTGGAAACACCATATATTTT CASSHRTGGRSGNTIYF
. TRBJ2-5 TRBV19 many TGTGCCAGTAGTATTAGGGGTCGACAAGAGACCCAGTACTTC CASSIRGRQETQYF
TRBD2 TRBJ2-5 TRBV20-1 . TGCAGTGCTAGACCCAGCGGGGGGGATCAAGAGACCCAGTACTTC CSARPSGGDQETQYF